What follows are 27 T cell receptor beta chains derived from one specimen sequenced in a study of blood T cell repertoires in COVID-19. The data were produced by immunoSEQ multiplex PCR, yet TCRdb's version contains in-frame clones alone and is incomplete. The table lists 130,000 to 150,000 clones, roughly 80% of them singletons. Sequenced sample: PBMCs or T cells enriched from blood (not recorded which). These receptors originate from a man in his fifties or sixties who had recovered from COVID-19.

The chain has TRBV4-1 and TRBJ2-1; D not certain. Trimming left V 5 bases short and J 0 bases short, with 23 bases between. CDR1 MGHRA and CDR2 YSYEKL come from the germline V gene. There are 19 residues in the CDR3. DNA for the CDR3: TGCGCCAGCAGCGACAACTTTTTCGAAGCCACCTCCTCCTACAATGAGCAGTTCTTC. Residues: CASSDNFFEATSSYNEQFF.

The chain employs TRBV5-6 and TRBJ2-3; 10 bases map to TRBD1. The V gene end was trimmed by 5 bases and the J gene end by 7 bases; junction bases not matched to a gene: 10. The V gene's germline CDR1 is SGHDT and CDR2 YYEEEE. The CDR3 has 15 residues. The CDR3 nucleotides are TGTGCCAGCAGTTTGAATGGACAGGGGGTAAATACGCAGTATTTT. This encodes CASSLNGQGVNTQYF.

The chain is built from TRBV7-2 and TRBJ2-7, with D unresolved. This CDR3 region has 11 residues. Per germline, CDR1 SGHTA and CDR2 FQGNSA. The V end was cut by 5 bases, the J end by 3 bases, with 5 bases between. The CDR3 DNA is TGTGCCAGCAGCCCGAGCTACGAGCAGTACTTC. Its protein is CASSPSYEQYF.

The chain couples TRBV7-8 to TRBJ1-4; D is uncertain. CDR1 and CDR2 from the germline V gene are SGHVS and FQNEAQ. CDR3 length equals 14 residues. V shed 4 bases and J shed 10 bases, with 16 bases lying between them. CDR3 region: CASSWTVRHGKLFF. Here the CDR3 DNA reads TGTGCCAGCAGCTGGACTGTCCGCCACGGAAAACTGTTTTTT.

The V gene is TRBV4-3, the J gene TRBJ2-6; 7 nucleotides agree with TRBD1. Germline-derived CDR1 and CDR2 are LGHNA and YSLEER. V lost 0 bases, J lost 4 bases, and 3 bases stayed unmatched. The CDR3 extends over 16 amino acids. DNA for the CDR3: TGCGCCAGCAGCCAAGAGACAGGGACAGGGGCCAACGTCCTGACTTTC. Its translation: CASSQETGTGANVLTF.

The chain couples TRBV7-3 to TRBJ1-2; tentative D call: TRBD1 (5 bases). CDR1 is SGHTA, CDR2 FQGTGA, per germline. CDR3 length: 15 amino acids. V lost 4 bases and J 4 bases, leaving 16 bases between the germline ends. CDR3 loop: CASSSNTGDSYGYTF. In nucleotides, the CDR3 is TGTGCCAGCAGCTCTAACACCGGGGACTCCTATGGCTACACCTTC.

This chain joins TRBV9 and TRBJ1-2, with 8 bases aligning to TRBD1. The germline CDR1 and CDR2 sequences are SGDLS and YYNGEE. V shed 0 bases, J shed 8 bases, and the junction held 9 bases outside the gene matches. CDR3 length equals 15 residues. The CDR3 DNA is TGTGCCAGCAGCGTAGATGACAGGGGCATATTAGGCTACACCTTC. It yields the protein CASSVDDRGILGYTF.

The CDR3: CASSLGVARGYEQYF. In nucleotides, the CDR3 is TGTGCCAGCAGCTTAGGAGTCGCCAGGGGCTACGAGCAGTACTTC. The V and J genes are TRBV7-8 and TRBJ2-7; maybe TRBD1 (6 bases). Per germline, CDR1 SGHVS and CDR2 FQNEAQ. The germline V and J ends were trimmed by 1 base and 3 bases, with 13 bases remaining between them. The CDR3 is 15 amino acids.

The chain links TRBV15 to TRBJ2-3; 9 bases line up with TRBD1. Germline V gene sequence: CDR1 LNHNV, CDR2 YYDKDF (reference sequence). There are 16 residues in the CDR3. J gave up 3 bases and V 4 bases, and 8 bases lay outside the gene matches. This CDR3 is CATSNRDRVVTDTQYF. CDR3 DNA: TGTGCCACCAGCAACCGGGACAGGGTAGTAACAGATACGCAGTATTTT.

The rearrangement joins TRBV29-1 to TRBJ2-7; TRBD2 aligns across 12 bases. Germline trimming cut 7 bases from V and 3 bases from J; bases unmatched to any gene: 7. The length of the CDR3 is 14 residues. Germline-derived CDR1 and CDR2 are SQVTM and ANQGSEA. CDR3 loop: CSAETSGGLYEQYF. The CDR3 nucleotides are TGCAGCGCCGAGACTAGCGGGGGACTCTACGAGCAGTACTTC.

The genes are TRBV30 and TRBJ1-2; D uncertain. The CDR3 sequence is 14 residues long. Germline lookup yields CDR1 GTSNPN and CDR2 SVGIG (reference sequence). The V end was cut by 3 bases, the J end by 3 bases, with 14 bases between. The CDR3: CAWRGVRRDYGYTF. The CDR3 bases are TGTGCCTGGAGGGGCGTCAGGAGGGACTATGGCTACACCTTC.

V usage is TRBV11-2 and J usage is TRBJ1-2; D uncertain. Germline V gene data show CDR1 as SGHAT and CDR2 as FQNNGV. CDR3 length equals 14 residues. V lost 1 base to trimming and J lost 0 bases, with 6 bases between them. CDR3 sequence reads: CASSLARSNYGYTF. Here the CDR3 DNA reads TGTGCCAGCAGCTTAGCTAGATCTAACTATGGCTACACCTTC.

Sample share makes this clone medium-sized. Distinct nucleotide sequences in the sample also encode this CDR3. The chain recombines TRBV6-2 or TRBV6-3 with TRBJ2-3; 7 nucleotides match TRBD1. This CDR3 is built from 15 residues. Germline lookup yields CDR1 MNHEY and CDR2 SVGEGT. With V trimmed by 3 bases and J by 0 bases, 3 bases remained unmatched. CDR3 DNA: TGTGCCAGCAGTTATAGGGACAGAAGCACAGATACGCAGTATTTT. This sequence encodes CASSYRDRSTDTQYF.

Written as DNA, the CDR3 is TGTGCCAGCAGATCCCTTGGACAGGGGTTAACGTTGAACACTGAAGCTTTCTTT. This gives the protein CASRSLGQGLTLNTEAFF. The V gene is TRBV7-9, the J gene TRBJ1-1; 9 nucleotides line up with TRBD1. The V segment lost 6 bases and the J segment 0 bases; nucleotides outside the gene matches: 14. The CDR3 loop spans 18 amino acids. Per the germline V gene, CDR1 is SEHNR and CDR2 is FQNEAQ (reference sequence).

V gene TRBV2 combines with J gene TRBJ1-1; 9 nucleotides line up with TRBD1. With V trimmed by 8 bases and J by 8 bases, 15 bases remained unmatched. The CDR3 is 15 amino acids. Germline V gene sequence: CDR1 SNHLY, CDR2 FYNNEI. The CDR3 region is CASLGTGNPHAEAFF. DNA of the CDR3: TGTGCCAGCCTAGGGACAGGGAATCCGCATGCCGAAGCTTTCTTT.

A single count supports this clone. The J gene is TRBJ2-3, the V gene TRBV7-2; TRBD1 might be the D (5 bases). The CDR3 has 17 amino acids. CDR1 is SGHTA and CDR2 is FQGNSA in the germline V gene. Deletions cut 3 bases from V and 0 bases from J, with 16 bases between. The CDR3 protein is CASSLAGGATSTDTQYF. In nucleotides, the CDR3 is TGTGCCAGCAGCTTGGCTGGTGGGGCGACTAGCACAGATACGCAGTATTTT.

The V call is TRBV4-3, the J call TRBJ1-5; D gene ambiguous. This CDR3 region has 16 residues. The V gene lost 0 bases and the J gene lost 1 base, with 10 bases spanning the gap. Germline loops: CDR1 LGHNA, CDR2 YSLEER. In nucleotides, the CDR3 is TGCGCCAGCAGCCAAGAGGTCGGGGTGAGCAATCAGCCCCAGCATTTT. Translating it yields CASSQEVGVSNQPQHF.

The rearrangement joins TRBV11-3 to TRBJ2-1; 8 bases match TRBD2. The CDR3 is made up of 13 amino acids. V lost 5 bases to trimming and J lost 6 bases; unmatched junction nucleotides: 3. Germline lookup yields CDR1 SGHNT and CDR2 YENEEA. The CDR3 DNA reads as TGTGCCAGCAGCCTCACTAGCGGCAATGAGCAGTTCTTC. Amino acids: CASSLTSGNEQFF.

J is TRBJ2-5 and V is TRBV3-1 (or the pseudogene TRBV3-2), with 7 bases lining up with TRBD1. Germline CDR1 LGHDT, CDR2 YNNKEL (reference sequence). This CDR3 spans 15 amino acids. The J segment lost 5 bases and the V segment lost 6 bases, leaving 12 bases of the junction unmatched. In nucleotides, the CDR3 is TGTGCCAGCAGAGGGACAGCCTATCCCTTGGAGACCCAGTACTTC. Its protein product is CASRGTAYPLETQYF.

The chain has TRBV30 and TRBJ1-2; TRBD1 might be the D (6 bases). Germline V CDR1 and CDR2: GTSNPN, SVGIG (reference sequence). This CDR3 has 18 residues. V lost 2 bases to trimming and J lost 4 bases, with 26 bases between them. The CDR3 sequence: CAWSISGGGEVSSYGYTF. As DNA, the CDR3 is TGTGCCTGGAGTATTTCGGGGGGCGGGGAAGTATCTAGCTATGGCTACACCTTC.

This rearrangement joins TRBV18 to TRBJ2-3; TRBD2 might be the D (5 bases). Germline loops: CDR1 KGHSH, CDR2 LQKENI. There are 14 residues in the CDR3. V was clipped by 3 bases and J by 3 bases, with 10 bases between them. For the CDR3, the DNA is TGTGCCAGCTCACCCTCGAGGAGGACAGATACGCAGTATTTT. Its protein is CASSPSRRTDTQYF.

This clone has a handful of counts. The chain has TRBV7-2 and TRBJ1-5; D might be TRBD1 (6 bases). The CDR3 runs 14 residues. CDR1 SGHTA and CDR2 FQGNSA come from the germline V gene. Trimming pared 5 bases from V and 2 bases from J, leaving 10 bases between. In DNA, the CDR3 is TGTGCCAGCAGCCTGAACAGGGGCAATCAGCCCCAGCATTTT. It codes for CASSLNRGNQPQHF.

The chain combines TRBV6-2 or TRBV6-3 with TRBJ1-2; no reliable D call. Germline assignment: CDR1 MNHEY and CDR2 SVGEGT. Trimming took 0 bases from V and 4 from J, leaving 15 bases between them. The CDR3 contains 16 residues. The CDR3 bases are TGTGCCAGCAGTTACTCGATGACTCCGGGGTTCTATGGCTACACCTTC. Its protein is CASSYSMTPGFYGYTF.

This clone has just a few counts. The chain employs TRBV2 and TRBJ2-7; D is perhaps TRBD1 (6 bases). CDR3 length: 12 residues. The ends were cut back, 7 bases at V and 3 bases at J, with 10 bases in the middle. CDR1 is SNHLY, CDR2 FYNNEI, per germline. The chain's CDR3 is CASKDRNYEQYF. The CDR3 nucleotides are TGTGCCAGCAAGGACAGAAACTACGAGCAGTACTTC. The variable domain in full, completed from reference TRBV2 and TRBJ2-7, reads EPEVTQTPSHQVTQMGQEVILRCVPISNHLYFYWYRQILGQKVEFLVSFYNNEISEKSEIFDDQFSVERPDGSNFTLKIRSTKLEDSAMYFCASKDRNYEQYFGPGTRLTVT.

This clone came up once. The rearrangement joins TRBV6-6 to TRBJ1-5; possible D gene TRBD1, 6 bases. The V end was cut by 6 bases, the J end by 11 bases, with 20 bases between. The germline CDR1 and CDR2 sequences are MNHNY and SVGAGI (reference sequence). The CDR3 spans 14 residues. CDR3 sequence: CASSQNRDPGSQHF. DNA for the CDR3: TGTGCCAGCAGCCAAAACAGGGACCCGGGGTCCCAGCATTTT.

This chain links TRBV2 with TRBJ1-5; TRBD1 is a possible D gene (6 bases). The V and J ends lost 7 bases and 1 base respectively, with 17 bases between them. This CDR3 comprises 16 residues. Germline CDR1 reads SNHLY; CDR2 reads FYNNEI. The CDR3 bases are TGTGCCAGCACTGTGGGTAAGGGACAAAGCAATCAGCCCCAGCATTTT. Protein sequence: CASTVGKGQSNQPQHF.

The chain combines TRBV7-3 with TRBJ2-1; 8 positions agree with TRBD2. V lost 2 bases, J lost 6 bases, and 9 bases stayed unmatched. In germline, CDR1 is SGHTA, CDR2 FQGTGA. The CDR3 spans 16 residues. The CDR3: CASSLFPGSGANEQFF. The CDR3 DNA reads TGTGCCAGCAGCTTATTCCCGGGTAGCGGGGCCAATGAGCAGTTCTTC.